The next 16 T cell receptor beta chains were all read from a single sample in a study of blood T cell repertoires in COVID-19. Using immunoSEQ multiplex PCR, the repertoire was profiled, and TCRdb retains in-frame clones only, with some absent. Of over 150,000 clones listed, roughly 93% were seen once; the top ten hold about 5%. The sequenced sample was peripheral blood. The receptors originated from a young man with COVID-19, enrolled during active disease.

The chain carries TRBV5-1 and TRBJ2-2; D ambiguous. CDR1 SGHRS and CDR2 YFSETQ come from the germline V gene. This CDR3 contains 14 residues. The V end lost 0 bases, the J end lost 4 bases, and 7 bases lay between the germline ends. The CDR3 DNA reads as TGCGCCAGCAGCTTGGAAAGAGTCACCGGGGAGCTGTTTTTT. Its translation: CASSLERVTGELFF. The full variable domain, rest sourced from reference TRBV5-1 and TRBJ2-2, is KAGVTQTPRYLIKTRGQQVTLSCSPISGHRSVSWYQQTPGQGLQFLFEYFSETQRNKGNFPGRFSGRQFSNSRSEMNVSTLELGDSALYLCASSLERVTGELFFGEGSRLTVL.

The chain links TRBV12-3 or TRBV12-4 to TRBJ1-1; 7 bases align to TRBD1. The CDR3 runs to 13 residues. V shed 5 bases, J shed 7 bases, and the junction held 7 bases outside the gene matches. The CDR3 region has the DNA TGTGCCAGCAGTCTCGGGACAGCCTTTGAAGCTTTCTTT. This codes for CASSLGTAFEAFF.

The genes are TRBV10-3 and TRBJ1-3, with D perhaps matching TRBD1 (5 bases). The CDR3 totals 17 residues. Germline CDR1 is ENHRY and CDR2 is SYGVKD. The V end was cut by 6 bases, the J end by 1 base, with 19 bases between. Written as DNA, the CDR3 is TGTGCCATCAGCGGAGGGAGAGCGGCAGGGTCTGGAAACACCATATATTTT. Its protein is CAISGGRAAGSGNTIYF.

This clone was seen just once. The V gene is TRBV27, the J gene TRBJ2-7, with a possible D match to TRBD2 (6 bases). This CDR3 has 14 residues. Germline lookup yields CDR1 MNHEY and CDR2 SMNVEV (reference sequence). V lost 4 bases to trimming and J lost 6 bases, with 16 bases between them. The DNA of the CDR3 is TGTGCCAGCAGTTCGGGACTGCGGTTTGGCGAGCAGTACTTC. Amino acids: CASSSGLRFGEQYF.

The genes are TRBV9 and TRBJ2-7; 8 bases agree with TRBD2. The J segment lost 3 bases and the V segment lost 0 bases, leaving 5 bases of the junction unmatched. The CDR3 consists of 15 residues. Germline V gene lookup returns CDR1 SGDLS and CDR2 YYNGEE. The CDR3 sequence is CASSVGGRTDYEQYF. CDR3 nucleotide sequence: TGTGCCAGCAGCGTAGGCGGGAGGACTGACTACGAGCAGTACTTC. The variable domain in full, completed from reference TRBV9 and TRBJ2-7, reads DSGVTQTPKHLITATGQRVTLRCSPRSGDLSVYWYQQSLDQGLQFLIQYYNGEERAKGNILERFSAQQFPDLHSELNLSSLELGDSALYFCASSVGGRTDYEQYFGPGTRLTVT.

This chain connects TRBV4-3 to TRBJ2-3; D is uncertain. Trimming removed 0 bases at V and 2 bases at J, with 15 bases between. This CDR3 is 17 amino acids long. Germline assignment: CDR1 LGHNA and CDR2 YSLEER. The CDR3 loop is CASSQDRVRGPTDTQYF. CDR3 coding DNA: TGCGCCAGCAGCCAAGATCGAGTGAGAGGCCCCACAGATACGCAGTATTTT.

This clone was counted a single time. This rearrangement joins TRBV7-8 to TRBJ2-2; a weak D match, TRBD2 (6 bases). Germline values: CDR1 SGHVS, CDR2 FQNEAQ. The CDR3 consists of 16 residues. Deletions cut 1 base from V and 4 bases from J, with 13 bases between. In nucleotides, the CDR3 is TGTGCCAGCAGCTTAGGCGCAGGAGCGGGCACCGGGGAGCTGTTTTTT. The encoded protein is CASSLGAGAGTGELFF.

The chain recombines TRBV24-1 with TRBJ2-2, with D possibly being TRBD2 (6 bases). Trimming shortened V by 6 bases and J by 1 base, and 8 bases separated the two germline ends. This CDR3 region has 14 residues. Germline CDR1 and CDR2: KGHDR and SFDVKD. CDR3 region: CATSLARNTGELFF. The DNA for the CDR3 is TGTGCCACCAGTCTAGCGAGGAACACCGGGGAGCTGTTTTTT.

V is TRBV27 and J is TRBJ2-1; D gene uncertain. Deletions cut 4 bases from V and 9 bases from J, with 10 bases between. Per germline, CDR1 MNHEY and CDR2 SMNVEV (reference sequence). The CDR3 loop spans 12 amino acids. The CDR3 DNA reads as TGTGCCAGCAGTTACGCACCGGGTGAGCAGTTCTTC. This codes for CASSYAPGEQFF.

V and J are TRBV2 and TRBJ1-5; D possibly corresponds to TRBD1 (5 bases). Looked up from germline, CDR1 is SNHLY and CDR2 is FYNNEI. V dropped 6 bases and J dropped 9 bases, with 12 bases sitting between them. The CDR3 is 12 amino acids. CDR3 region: CASRRVQGPQHF. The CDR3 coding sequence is TGTGCCAGCAGACGGGTCCAGGGGCCCCAGCATTTT. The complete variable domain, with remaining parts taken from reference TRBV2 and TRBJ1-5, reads EPEVTQTPSHQVTQMGQEVILRCVPISNHLYFYWYRQILGQKVEFLVSFYNNEISEKSEIFDDQFSVERPDGSNFTLKIRSTKLEDSAMYFCASRRVQGPQHFGDGTRLSIL.

Written as DNA, the CDR3 is TGTGCCACCAGTGATTCGGAGCGGCGGTACACCGGGGAGCTGTTTTTT. Protein sequence: CATSDSERRYTGELFF. The J gene is TRBJ2-2, the V gene TRBV24-1; TRBD2 might be the D (5 bases). The CDR3 length is 16 residues. Trimming left V 2 bases short and J 3 bases short, with 12 bases between. CDR1 is KGHDR, CDR2 SFDVKD, per germline.

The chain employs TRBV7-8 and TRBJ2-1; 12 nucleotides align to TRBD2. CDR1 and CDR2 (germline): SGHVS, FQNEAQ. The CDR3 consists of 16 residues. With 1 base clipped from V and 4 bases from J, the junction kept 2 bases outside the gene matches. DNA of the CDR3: TGTGCCAGCAGCTTAGTACTAGCGGGAGGTTACAATGAGCAGTTCTTC. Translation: CASSLVLAGGYNEQFF. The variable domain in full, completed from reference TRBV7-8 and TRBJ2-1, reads GAGVSQSPRYKVAKRGQDVALRCDPISGHVSLFWYQQALGQGPEFLTYFQNEAQLDKSGLPSDRFFAERPEGSVSTLKIQRTQQEDSAVYLCASSLVLAGGYNEQFFGPGTRLTVL.

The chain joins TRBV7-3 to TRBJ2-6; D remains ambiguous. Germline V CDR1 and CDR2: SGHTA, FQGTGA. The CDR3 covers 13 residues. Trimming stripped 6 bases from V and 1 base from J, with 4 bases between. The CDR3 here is CASRESGANVLTF. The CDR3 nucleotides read TGTGCCAGCAGAGAGTCTGGGGCCAACGTCCTGACTTTC.

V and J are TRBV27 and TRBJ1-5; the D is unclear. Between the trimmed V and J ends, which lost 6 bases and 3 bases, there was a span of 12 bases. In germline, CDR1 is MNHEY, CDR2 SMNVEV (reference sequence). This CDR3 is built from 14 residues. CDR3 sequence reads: CASSLVRDNQPQHF. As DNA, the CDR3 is TGTGCCAGCAGCTTGGTGAGGGACAATCAGCCCCAGCATTTT.

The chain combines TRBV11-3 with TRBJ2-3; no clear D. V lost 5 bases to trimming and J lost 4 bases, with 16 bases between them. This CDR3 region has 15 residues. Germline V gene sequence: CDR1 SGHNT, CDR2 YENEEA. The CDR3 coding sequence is TGTGCCAGCAGCCCGAACGGTGCCCTCCCAGATACGCAGTATTTT. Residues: CASSPNGALPDTQYF.

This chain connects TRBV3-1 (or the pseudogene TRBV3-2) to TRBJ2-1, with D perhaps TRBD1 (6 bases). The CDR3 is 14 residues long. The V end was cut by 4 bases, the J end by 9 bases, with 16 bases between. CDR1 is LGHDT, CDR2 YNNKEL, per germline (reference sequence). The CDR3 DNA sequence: TGTGCCAGCAGCCCCAAGAGAACAGGGCCTGAGCAGTTCTTC. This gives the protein CASSPKRTGPEQFF.